The next 14 T cell receptor beta chains were all read from a single sample in a study of blood T cell repertoires in COVID-19. The method was immunoSEQ multiplex PCR; TCRdb's version includes in-frame clones alone and lacks a portion of them. Of around 130,000 clones listed, roughly 77% are singletons. The sequencing sample was made of peripheral blood. The receptors here all came from a man in his 60s with active or convalescent COVID-19.

V gene TRBV3-1 (or the pseudogene TRBV3-2) combines with J gene TRBJ1-1, with a possible D match to TRBD1 (5 bases). The CDR3 sequence is 17 residues long. V was clipped by 4 bases and J by 3 bases, with 21 bases between them. CDR1 and CDR2 from the germline V gene are LGHDT and YNNKEL (reference sequence). This CDR3 is CASSPMGRNTGDTEAFF. In DNA, the CDR3 is TGTGCCAGCAGCCCTATGGGGAGGAACACGGGGGACACTGAAGCTTTCTTT.

This chain uses TRBV10-3 with TRBJ1-5; 7 bases align to TRBD1. Germline lookup yields CDR1 ENHRY and CDR2 SYGVKD. V was pared by 10 bases and J by 9 bases, with 12 bases of the junction left unmatched. The CDR3 has 13 amino acids. CDR3 loop: CATGRQGQGPQHF. The CDR3 DNA reads TGTGCCACTGGTCGACAGGGCCAAGGGCCCCAGCATTTT.

The gene calls are TRBV11-3 and TRBJ2-2, with 8 positions matching TRBD2. The CDR3 spans 16 residues. V lost 1 base, J lost 4 bases, and 5 bases stayed unmatched. Germline values: CDR1 SGHNT, CDR2 YENEEA. The CDR3: CASSLVSGLGTGELFF. The DNA of the CDR3 is TGTGCCAGCAGCTTAGTGTCGGGACTAGGCACCGGGGAGCTGTTTTTT.

The chain combines TRBV5-6 with TRBJ2-1, with 9 nucleotides matching TRBD1. The V gene's germline CDR1 is SGHDT and CDR2 YYEEEE. The ends lost 4 bases at V and 6 bases at J; junction bases unmatched: 5. There are 14 residues in the CDR3. The CDR3 region is CASSVRTGVNEQFF. In DNA, the CDR3 is TGTGCCAGCAGCGTTAGGACAGGGGTCAATGAGCAGTTCTTC.

The chain recombines TRBV5-8 with TRBJ2-7, with 7 bases matching TRBD2. Germline assignment: CDR1 SGHTS and CDR2 YDEGEE. The junction had 9 bases not matched to a gene; V was cut back by 3 bases and J by 3 bases. This CDR3 is built from 15 residues. The CDR3 reads CASSSLARTIYEQYF. The DNA of the CDR3 is TGTGCCAGCAGCTCACTAGCGAGAACCATCTACGAGCAGTACTTC.

This clone was observed a handful of times. The J gene is TRBJ2-2, the V gene TRBV7-3, with 7 bases that match TRBD2. The CDR3 has 15 amino acids. Germline V gene sequence: CDR1 SGHTA, CDR2 FQGTGA. V was clipped by 1 base and J by 6 bases; unmatched bases: 5. In DNA, the CDR3 is TGTGCCAGCAGCTTAAGTGCGGGAGTGGCCGGGGAGCTGTTTTTT. It is translated as CASSLSAGVAGELFF.

This clone was counted once. The genes are TRBV11-2 and TRBJ2-3, with D perhaps TRBD2 (5 bases). Germline V gene sequence: CDR1 SGHAT, CDR2 FQNNGV. The length of the CDR3 is 16 residues. Trimming cost V 6 bases and J 2 bases, with 18 bases left between them. CDR3 DNA sequence: TGTGCCAGCAGACCGTCTGGGCGGGTGTTCACAGATACGCAGTATTTT. Its translation is CASRPSGRVFTDTQYF.

The chain carries TRBV19 and TRBJ1-2; 7 bases match TRBD1. V shed 5 bases and J 4 bases; nucleotides not matched to a gene: 10. The CDR3 loop spans 15 amino acids. In germline, CDR1 is LNHDA, CDR2 SQIVND (reference sequence). The CDR3 sequence is CASSQGTETLYGYTF. The CDR3 nucleotides are TGTGCCAGTAGTCAAGGGACAGAGACCCTCTATGGCTACACCTTC.

The chain links TRBV3-1 (or the pseudogene TRBV3-2) to TRBJ1-2; D gene uncertain. Germline-derived CDR1 and CDR2 are LGHDT and YNNKEL (reference sequence). Between the trimmed V and J ends, which lost 1 base and 3 bases, there was a span of 12 bases. The CDR3 is 15 amino acids. CDR3 bases: TGTGCCAGCAGCCAAGGAGGGCGCACCCACTATGGCTACACCTTC. It specifies CASSQGGRTHYGYTF.

The chain employs TRBV7-3 and TRBJ2-5, with D possibly matching TRBD2 (5 bases). CDR1 and CDR2 from the germline V gene are SGHTA and FQGTGA. The CDR3 is 14 amino acids. V lost 0 bases, J lost 5 bases, and 10 bases lay in between. This CDR3 is CASSLTSSGETQYF. CDR3 nucleotides: TGTGCCAGCAGCTTAACGTCGTCGGGGGAGACCCAGTACTTC.

The V gene is TRBV10-3, the J gene TRBJ1-1; possible D gene TRBD1, 6 bases. The length of the CDR3 is 16 residues. V was trimmed by 11 bases and J by 0 bases, leaving 22 bases between them. Germline-derived CDR1 and CDR2 are ENHRY and SYGVKD. This chain's CDR3 is CASRAGAEGMNTEAFF. The DNA for the CDR3 is TGTGCCTCCCGTGCAGGGGCCGAGGGGATGAACACTGAAGCTTTCTTT.

J is TRBJ1-5 and V is TRBV4-1, with a weak D call TRBD1 (5 bases). Per germline, CDR1 MGHRA and CDR2 YSYEKL. V was shortened by 4 bases and J by 4 bases, with 14 bases between the two germline ends. This CDR3 has 15 residues. The CDR3 region has the DNA TGCGCCAGCAGCCGAAATCATCAGGGAAATCAGCCCCAGCATTTT. The encoded protein is CASSRNHQGNQPQHF.

This sequence joins TRBV27 and TRBJ2-3; 7 bases line up with TRBD1. Germline V CDR1 and CDR2: MNHEY, SMNVEV (reference sequence). V was clipped by 5 bases and J by 0 bases; unmatched bases: 2. The CDR3 covers 14 residues. CDR3 sequence: CASSPQGSTDTQYF. The CDR3 nucleotides are TGTGCCAGCAGTCCACAGGGGAGCACAGATACGCAGTATTTT.

The CDR3 nucleotides read TGTGCCAGCAGCTTGACTAGCGGGAGAAGCTCCTACAATGAGCAGTTCTTC. It encodes CASSLTSGRSSYNEQFF. This chain joins TRBV7-9 and TRBJ2-1, with 12 positions matching TRBD2. With V trimmed by 3 bases and J by 0 bases, 3 bases remained unmatched. CDR1 SEHNR and CDR2 FQNEAQ come from the germline V gene (reference sequence). This CDR3 has 17 residues.